A single sample gave rise to the 24 T cell receptor beta chains below, sequenced in a study of vaccination and CD4 T cells after COVID-19. Time point noted: late sampling 161 to 241 days after vaccination in a few convalescent patients. Documented treatment: approximately nine-day PBMC culture with coronavirus spike peptide pools or control peptides (ViraFEST assay). Sequence data for DNA of cultured CD4+ T cells were generated by the Oncomine TCR Beta short-read assay. TCRdb re-called the PCR reads with MiXCR, one entry per CDR3 protein. The profile covers about 22,000 distinct CDR3 sequences, with around 30% appearing a single time and around 8.4% taken by the ten largest. The antigens these receptors bind are not known. The source material was CD4+ T cells from blood, cultured in vitro, sampled about 7 months after SARS-CoV-2 vaccination. Receptors originate from a human donor who had recovered from COVID-19.

The chain uses TRBV21-1 and TRBJ2-7; the D call in the table, TRBD1, was not verified against the DNA. TRBV21-1 is listed as a pseudogene. This CDR3 has 16 residues. The CDR3 here is CASKGWGGEPPLEQYF. CDR3 nucleotide sequence: TGTGCCAGCAAGGGATGGGGGGGGGAGCCGCCCCTCGAGCAGTACTTC.

This clonotype was detected a few times. V is TRBV20-1 and J is TRBJ2-2; the D gene is possibly TRBD1 (5 bases). Germline assignment: CDR1 DFQATT and CDR2 SNEGSKA (reference sequence). The CDR3 spans 16 residues. V lost 0 bases and J 7 bases, leaving 18 bases between the germline ends. The DNA of the CDR3 is TGCAGTGCTAGAGATAGTGGGCAGGGCCACGTCGGGGAGCTGTTTTTT. It specifies CSARDSGQGHVGELFF.

There are a few counts of this clonotype. This chain links TRBV7-3 with TRBJ2-3; 9 nucleotides match TRBD2. Per germline, CDR1 SGHTA and CDR2 FQGTGA. V was pared by 6 bases and J by 1 base, with 2 bases of the junction left unmatched. CDR3 length: 14 amino acids. The CDR3 sequence: CASSASGGTDTQYF. CDR3 nucleotide sequence: TGTGCCAGCAGTGCTAGCGGGGGCACAGATACGCAGTATTTT.

The rearrangement uses TRBV19 and TRBJ2-1, with 9 bases fitting TRBD2. Germline V CDR1 and CDR2: LNHDA, SQIVND (reference sequence). The CDR3 is 15 residues long. The junction had 4 bases not matched to a gene; V was cut back by 4 bases and J by 3 bases. The CDR3: CASSTLAGSYNEQFF. Here the CDR3 DNA reads TGTGCCAGTAGTACCCTAGCGGGGAGCTACAATGAGCAGTTCTTC.

The chain joins TRBV29-1 to TRBJ2-7; 7 positions match TRBD1. The CDR3 is 13 amino acids. V gave up 4 bases and J gave up 7 bases; unmatched junction bases: 10. Germline V gives CDR1 SQVTM, CDR2 ANQGSEA. This chain's CDR3 is CSVAGQPSGEQYF. CDR3 nucleotide sequence: TGCAGCGTTGCGGGACAGCCCTCGGGGGAGCAGTACTTC.

Written as DNA, the CDR3 is TGCAGTGCTAGTTGGGGGAACTCCTACAATGAGCAGTTCTTC. As protein: CSASWGNSYNEQFF. The rearrangement uses TRBV20-1 and TRBJ2-1; perhaps D is TRBD1 or TRBD2 (5 bases each). CDR3 length equals 14 residues. Germline CDR1 DFQATT, CDR2 SNEGSKA (reference sequence). V was shortened by 3 bases and J by 0 bases, with 9 bases between the two germline ends.

The V call is TRBV6-1, the J call TRBJ2-5; TRBD2 aligns across 7 bases. Trimming cost V 8 bases and J 1 base; bases outside gene matches: 10. Germline assignment: CDR1 MNHNS and CDR2 SASEGT. The CDR3 is 15 amino acids. CDR3 coding DNA: TGTGCCAGCGCCGGGGCTAGCGGACGCCAAGAGACCCAGTACTTC. Protein product: CASAGASGRQETQYF.

There are a few counts of this clonotype. The chain recombines TRBV28 with TRBJ1-1; D gene unclear. The CDR3 runs 15 residues. Trimming removed 3 bases from V and 1 base from J, with 12 bases in between. Germline CDR1 reads MDHEN; CDR2 reads SYDVKM. The CDR3 spells CASSFSTRANTEAFF. CDR3 in DNA: TGTGCCAGCAGTTTTTCGACGCGGGCGAACACTGAAGCTTTCTTT.

The chain links TRBV24-1 to TRBJ1-5; D uncertain. The CDR3 has 14 amino acids. Germline V gene sequence: CDR1 KGHDR, CDR2 SFDVKD. The germline V and J ends were trimmed by 3 bases and 7 bases, with 12 bases remaining between them. This CDR3 reads CATSDEGYGQPQHF. CDR3 nucleotide sequence: TGTGCCACCAGTGATGAGGGATATGGGCAGCCCCAGCATTTT.

The chain couples TRBV19 to TRBJ2-3; weak D call: TRBD1 (5 bases). V shed 3 bases and J shed 1 base, with 8 bases lying between them. CDR1 and CDR2 (germline): LNHDA, SQIVND (reference sequence). The CDR3 totals 14 residues. For the CDR3, the DNA is TGTGCCAGTAGTATTATAGGGGGCACAGATACGCAGTATTTT. Protein product: CASSIIGGTDTQYF.

This clonotype was observed once. The V call is TRBV28, the J call TRBJ2-7; TRBD2 matches at 9 bases. The germline V gene encodes CDR1 MDHEN and CDR2 SYDVKM. There are 14 residues in the CDR3. V gave up 7 bases and J gave up 3 bases; unmatched junction bases: 7. CDR3 loop: CASTLAGTSYEQYF. For the CDR3, the DNA is TGTGCCAGCACTCTAGCGGGAACAAGCTACGAGCAGTACTTC.

This clonotype is medium-sized (0.01 to 0.1%) in the sample. This chain joins TRBV28 and TRBJ1-5, with a weak D call TRBD1 (6 bases). CDR1 MDHEN and CDR2 SYDVKM come from the germline V gene. Trimming took 3 bases from V and 2 from J, leaving 11 bases between them. This CDR3 is 15 amino acids long. CDR3 residues: CASSFARGGNQPQHF. CDR3 coding DNA: TGTGCCAGCAGTTTCGCTAGGGGGGGCAATCAGCCCCAGCATTTT.

This clonotype was seen a few times. The chain couples TRBV7-3 to TRBJ2-3; D is undetermined. From germline, CDR1 is SGHTA and CDR2 FQGTGA. This CDR3 contains 14 residues. Between the trimmed V and J ends, which lost 3 bases and 2 bases, there was a span of 9 bases. In DNA, the CDR3 is TGTGCCAGCAGCTTCTCCGGGCCCACAGATACGCAGTATTTT. Translating it yields CASSFSGPTDTQYF. Filled out from reference TRBV7-3 and TRBJ2-3, the complete variable domain reads GAGVSQTPSNKVTEKGKYVELRCDPISGHTALYWYRQSLGQGPEFLIYFQGTGAADDSGLPNDRFFAVRPEGSVSTLKIQRTERGDSAVYLCASSFSGPTDTQYFGPGTRLTVL.

The chain employs TRBV5-6 and TRBJ1-6; D unclear. Looked up from germline, CDR1 is SGHDT and CDR2 is YYEEEE. The CDR3 totals 15 residues. Between the trimmed V and J ends, which lost 2 bases and 8 bases, there was a span of 14 bases. The CDR3 coding sequence is TGTGCCAGCAGCTTCTTAGGGATTAACGATTCACCCCTCCACTTT. Translated: CASSFLGINDSPLHF.

In this sample, this clonotype turned up a few times. The chain recombines TRBV20-1 with TRBJ1-6, with D possibly being TRBD1 (5 bases). Germline assignment: CDR1 DFQATT and CDR2 SNEGSKA (reference sequence). This CDR3 contains 19 residues. Trimming shortened V by 0 bases and J by 9 bases, and 27 bases separated the two germline ends. CDR3 DNA sequence: TGCAGTGCTAGAGACCGTTACCGGGGCTTTGAGAGAAGAGTTTCACCCCTCCACTTT. Residues: CSARDRYRGFERRVSPLHF.

The chain recombines TRBV2 with TRBJ1-1; 7 bases map to TRBD1. The CDR3 is 11 amino acids. Unmatched junction bases numbered 2, after V lost 4 bases and J lost 9 bases. Germline CDR1 is SNHLY and CDR2 is FYNNEI. The chain's CDR3 is CASSGGQQAFF. For the CDR3, the DNA is TGTGCCAGCAGTGGGGGACAGCAAGCTTTCTTT.

J is TRBJ1-5 and V is TRBV28; TRBD1 might be the D (5 bases). There are 18 residues in the CDR3. Per the germline V gene, CDR1 is MDHEN and CDR2 is SYDVKM. V dropped 2 bases and J dropped 0 bases, with 17 bases sitting between them. CDR3 region: CASSLTRSGRVSNQPQHF. The CDR3 nucleotides read TGTGCCAGCAGTTTAACTCGGTCGGGGCGGGTTAGCAATCAGCCCCAGCATTTT.

The chain joins TRBV6-1 to TRBJ2-7, with 11 bases lining up with TRBD2. V was clipped by 7 bases and J by 2 bases; unmatched bases: 4. Germline V CDR1 and CDR2: MNHNS, SASEGT. The CDR3 spans 14 residues. CDR3 loop: CASTQTSGTYEQYF. The CDR3 region has the DNA TGTGCCAGCACCCAGACTAGCGGGACCTACGAGCAGTACTTC.

The chain employs TRBV18 and TRBJ2-5; 9 positions match TRBD2. The CDR3 is 15 amino acids. The germline V gene encodes CDR1 KGHSH and CDR2 LQKENI. After removal of 3 bases from V and 4 bases from J, the junction contained 6 bases not matched to a gene. The CDR3 protein is CASSPGLAGTETQYF. The CDR3 DNA reads as TGTGCCAGCTCACCTGGGCTAGCGGGAACAGAGACCCAGTACTTC.

The chain couples TRBV15 to TRBJ2-7, with 9 nucleotides matching TRBD2. The ends lost 4 bases at V and 0 bases at J; junction bases unmatched: 10. The germline CDR1 and CDR2 sequences are LNHNV and YYDKDF (reference sequence). This CDR3 comprises 17 residues. CDR3 amino acids: CATSTGSAGGSSYEQYF. CDR3 nucleotides: TGTGCCACCAGCACCGGGAGTGCGGGGGGGAGCTCCTACGAGCAGTACTTC.

This clonotype has a handful of counts. The V call is TRBV20-1, the J call TRBJ2-3; D remains ambiguous. V was cut by 0 bases and J by 4 bases, with 11 bases left in between. Germline V gives CDR1 DFQATT, CDR2 SNEGSKA (reference sequence). The CDR3 is 14 residues long. The CDR3 protein is CSARDPYPADTQYF. In DNA, the CDR3 is TGCAGTGCTAGAGATCCGTACCCAGCAGATACGCAGTATTTT.

The chain joins TRBV4-3 to TRBJ2-7, with 9 bases lining up with TRBD2. Trimming at V came to 1 base and at J to 5 bases, leaving 3 bases not matched to a gene. Germline V CDR1 and CDR2: LGHNA, YSLEER. The CDR3 length is 14 residues. CDR3 DNA sequence: TGCGCCAGCAGCCAAGTAGGCGGGAGGGACGAGCAGTACTTC. Encoded protein: CASSQVGGRDEQYF.

The rearrangement joins TRBV24-1 to TRBJ1-5; D perhaps matches TRBD1 (6 bases). Trimming removed 5 bases from V and 3 bases from J, with 10 bases in between. The V gene's germline CDR1 is KGHDR and CDR2 SFDVKD. This CDR3 spans 14 amino acids. In nucleotides, the CDR3 is TGTGCCACCAGTGCTACAGGGATCAATCAGCCCCAGCATTTT. This encodes CATSATGINQPQHF.

The chain combines TRBV6-5 with TRBJ1-2; D not resolved. Trimming took 2 bases from V and 3 from J, leaving 7 bases between them. The CDR3 is 13 amino acids. The germline V gene has CDR1 MNHEY and CDR2 SVGAGI. Here the CDR3 reads CASSYGGYYGYTF. The CDR3 bases are TGTGCCAGCAGTTACGGCGGGTACTATGGCTACACCTTC.